A selection of T cell receptor beta chains follows, all from one sample in a study of blood T cell repertoires in COVID-19. Only in-frame clones appear in the TCRdb table, and some are missing; sequencing was by immunoSEQ multiplex PCR. Of 160,000 or so clones listed, around four fifths are singletons. Sequenced input: peripheral blood. The receptors shown here come from a man aged 65 to 79 who had recovered from COVID-19. CDR3s include the opening cysteine and the closing phenylalanine or tryptophan. D genes are given only for firm matches. Part of the rows lack a size; the others show once, few, many or a class for expanded clones.

TGCGCCAGCAGCTTGGCAGCGGGAGTAGGCGGGGAGCTGTTTTTT | CASSLAAGVGGELFF | TRBJ2-2 | few | TRBD2 | TRBV5-1
TGCAGCGTTGGACAGTATTTGAACACTGAAGCTTTCTTT | CSVGQYLNTEAFF | TRBJ1-1 | few | . | TRBV29-1
TGTGCCAGCAGTTTACGCGGGAGGTTTCAAGAGACCCAGTACTTC | CASSLRGRFQETQYF | TRBJ2-5 | . | TRBD2 | TRBV27
TGTGCCAGCAGCGTAGAGGGGACTAGTACAGATACGCAGTATTTT | CASSVEGTSTDTQYF | TRBJ2-3 | . | TRBD2 | TRBV9
TGTGCCAGCAGCCCCGACAGCGGGTATCCCCCATCACCCCTCCACTTT | CASSPDSGYPPSPLHF | TRBJ1-6 | . | . | TRBV9
TGTGCCAGCAGCCAGAATCAGCCCCAGCATTTT | CASSQNQPQHF | TRBJ1-5 | . | . | TRBV7-9
TGTGCCAGCCAGGGACTTAGCTCCTACAATGAGCAGTTCTTC | CASQGLSSYNEQFF | TRBJ2-1 | . | . | TRBV2
TGTGCCAGCAGTCCCCGGGACAGGGGTCAAGAGACCCAGTACTTC | CASSPRDRGQETQYF | TRBJ2-5 | . | TRBD1 | TRBV6-5
TGTGCCAGCAGCCAACTTTCGACCGGGACTAGCGCCGGGGAGCTGTTTTTT | CASSQLSTGTSAGELFF | TRBJ2-2 | . | TRBD2 | TRBV4-2
TGTGCCAGCAGCCCACCCGGGGGGTTAGGTGGGGCCAACGTCCTGACTTTC | CASSPPGGLGGANVLTF | TRBJ2-6 | . | TRBD2 | TRBV7-9
TGTGCCAGCAGTTCTTACCAGCAGCGGGGGAACACCGGGGAGCTGTTTTTT | CASSSYQQRGNTGELFF | TRBJ2-2 | . | TRBD2 | TRBV6-2/TRBV6-3
TGTGCCAGCAGCTTCGGACTAGCGGGAAGAACCGGGGAGCTGTTTTTT | CASSFGLAGRTGELFF | TRBJ2-2 | . | TRBD2 | TRBV5-6
TGTGCCAGCAGTGAACGGGCGGACAGGGAGTATGGCTACACCTTC | CASSERADREYGYTF | TRBJ1-2 | . | TRBD1 | TRBV2
TGTGCCAGCAGCCCGGGACTAGCGGGACGCCACGAGCAGTACTTC | CASSPGLAGRHEQYF | TRBJ2-7 | . | TRBD2 | TRBV7-3
TGTGCCAGTAGTAGTATAGGGACAGGGCGGAGGAATCAGCCCCAGCATTTT | CASSSIGTGRRNQPQHF | TRBJ1-5 | . | TRBD1 | TRBV19
TGTGCCAGCAGCCCCTCTGGGCGGGAGACAGATACGCAGTATTTT | CASSPSGRETDTQYF | TRBJ2-3 | . | TRBD2 | TRBV13
TGTGCCAGCAGTTCTCCGGGACAGCTGGGGTCCTACGAGCAGTACTTC | CASSSPGQLGSYEQYF | TRBJ2-7 | . | TRBD1 | TRBV6-5
TGTGCCAGTAGTATAGATCCGACAGGTTTCTACAATGAGCAGTTCTTC | CASSIDPTGFYNEQFF | TRBJ2-1 | few | . | TRBV19
TGTGCCAGCAGTGAATCAGGGGATGAGACCCAGTACTTC | CASSESGDETQYF | TRBJ2-5 | . | . | TRBV6-1
TGTGCCAGCTCACCAGGCCAGGACAATGAGCAGTTCTTC | CASSPGQDNEQFF | TRBJ2-1 | . | . | TRBV18